This T cell receptor beta chain comes out of a study of T cells in Graves' hyperthyroidism and ophthalmopathy. Study results and caveats: Stable hyperthyroidism was told apart from ophthalmopathy by a model built on 13 V-J features.

RNA transcripts provided the source from which TCR beta CDR3 regions were amplified. The primer set for the first-round RT-PCR of the TCR CDR3 was HTBI. TCRdb ran MiXCR on the multiplex PCR reads and lists one entry per CDR3 protein. Seen here are hundreds of thousands of distinct CDR3 sequences, just under 45% observed once, and the top ten hold under 8%. The CDR3 consists of 13 residues. Germline lookup yields CDR1 LGHNT and CDR2 FRNRAP. The trim removed 8 bases at V and 4 bases at J, leaving 8 bases unmatched. Comment on this clonotype: The antigen is not known.

The TCR comes from an adult man with Graves' disease, either hyperthyroidism or ophthalmopathy (not recorded which). Sequencing was done on a sample of peripheral blood or thyroid tissue (not recorded which). V usage is TRBV12-5 and J usage is TRBJ2-7; 7 nucleotides line up with TRBD1. The CDR3 DNA reads as TGTGCTAGTCACCGGGACAGTAATTACGAGCAGTACTTC. Its protein product is CASHRDSNYEQYF.